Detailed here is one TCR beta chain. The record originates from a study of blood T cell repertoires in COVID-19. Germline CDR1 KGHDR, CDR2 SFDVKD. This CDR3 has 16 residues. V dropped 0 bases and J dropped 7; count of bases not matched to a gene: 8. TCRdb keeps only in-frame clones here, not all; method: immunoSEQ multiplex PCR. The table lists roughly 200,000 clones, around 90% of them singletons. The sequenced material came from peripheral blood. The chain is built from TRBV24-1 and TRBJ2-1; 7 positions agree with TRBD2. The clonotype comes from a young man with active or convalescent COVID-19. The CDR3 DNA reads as TGTGCCACCAGTGATTTGCGGTCGGGAGCGGGAAATGAGCAGTTCTTC. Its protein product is CATSDLRSGAGNEQFF.